A selection of T cell receptor beta chains follows, all from one sample in a study of blood T cell repertoires in COVID-19. Sequencing used immunoSEQ multiplex PCR; TCRdb keeps in-frame clones, though not all of them. The repertoire consists of about 210,000 clones, with about 91% occurring once and the leading ten covering 0.95% to 1.5%. Sequenced: peripheral blood. The source of these receptors is a man aged 30 to 39 with acute or convalescent COVID-19. CDR3s include the opening cysteine and the closing phenylalanine or tryptophan. A D gene is named only where the DNA matches it firmly. Only some rows state a clone size, as once, few, many or a class for expanded clones.

J gene | clone size | V gene | D gene | CDR3 DNA | CDR3 protein
TRBJ1-1 | . | TRBV19 | TRBD1 | TGTGCCAGTTCGGGACAGGGACGTTGGGTCACTGAAGCTTTCTTT | CASSGQGRWVTEAFF
TRBJ2-3 | . | TRBV2 | . | TGTGCCAGCAGTGAACCCAAGACTAGCACAGATACGCAGTATTTT | CASSEPKTSTDTQYF
TRBJ2-1 | . | TRBV6-5 | TRBD1 | TGTGCCAGCAGTCGACAGGGAGTGACCTACAATGAGCAGTTCTTC | CASSRQGVTYNEQFF
TRBJ2-2 | . | TRBV5-1 | . | TGCGCCAGCAGCTCAGAACCGAACACCGGGGAGCTGTTTTTT | CASSSEPNTGELFF
TRBJ1-2 | . | TRBV7-2 | TRBD1 | TGTGCCAGCAGCTCTGACAGGGGGTTTGTGGGCTACACCTTC | CASSSDRGFVGYTF
TRBJ2-7 | . | TRBV6-5 | TRBD1 | TGTGCCAGCAGTTACTGGGGACAGGGGAATTACGAGCAGTACTTC | CASSYWGQGNYEQYF
TRBJ2-1 | . | TRBV27 | . | TGTGCCAGCAGTTTATTAAGCCAGGCAGTTAAGGAGCAGTTCTTC | CASSLLSQAVKEQFF
TRBJ2-3 | . | TRBV7-9 | . | TGTGCCAGCAGCTTAGAGGGGAGCACAGATACGCAGTATTTT | CASSLEGSTDTQYF
TRBJ2-7 | . | TRBV30 | . | TGTGCCTGGAGTAGGGGGAGCCCCTACGAGCAGTACTTC | CAWSRGSPYEQYF
TRBJ2-4 | . | TRBV9 | . | TGTGCCAGCAGCCCCGAGGGCCTAGCCAAAAACATTCAGTACTTC | CASSPEGLAKNIQYF
TRBJ2-4 | . | TRBV19 | TRBD1 | TGTGCCAGTAGTATGCGACAGGGAAAAAACATTCAGTACTTC | CASSMRQGKNIQYF
TRBJ2-1 | once | TRBV4-1 | TRBD2 | TGCGCCAGCAGCCTCTGGACTAGTTCGAATGAGCAGTTCTTC | CASSLWTSSNEQFF
TRBJ2-7 | . | TRBV4-1 | . | TGCGCCAGCAGGGAACTTCGGGACTCCCGCTACGAGCAGTACTTC | CASRELRDSRYEQYF
TRBJ1-1 | once | TRBV6-5 | . | TGTGCCAGCAGTTCGGGGTTTCAGACAGGCGGGTTGGCTTTCTTT | CASSSGFQTGGLAFF
TRBJ2-1 | few | TRBV14 | . | TGTGCCAGCAGCCAATGGCCTAGCGCCTACAATGAGCAGTTCTTC | CASSQWPSAYNEQFF
TRBJ2-2 | once | TRBV10-3 | TRBD2 | TGTGCCATCAGTGAACCTAGCGGGAGCACCGGGGAGCTGTTTTTT | CAISEPSGSTGELFF
TRBJ1-2 | . | TRBV28 | . | TGTGCCAGCAATGCGAACCAACGGGATGGCTACACCTTC | CASNANQRDGYTF
TRBJ2-1 | . | TRBV5-1 | TRBD1 | TGCGCCAGCAGCTTAGGGACAGGGGGCTACAATGAGCAGTTCTTC | CASSLGTGGYNEQFF
TRBJ1-2 | . | TRBV5-1 | TRBD1 | TGCGCCAGCAGCTTGGATGGGGGACAGGGGGCTTCCTATGGCTACACCTTC | CASSLDGGQGASYGYTF
TRBJ2-3 | . | TRBV2 | TRBD2 | TGTGCCAGCAGTGCCCCCGGGGGGGCACTAGGCACAGATACGCAGTATTTT | CASSAPGGALGTDTQYF
TRBJ2-2 | . | TRBV11-2 | . | TGTGCCAGCAGCTTAAGGGGGACGGCCGGGGAGCTGTTTTTT | CASSLRGTAGELFF
TRBJ1-5 | once | TRBV18 | . | TGTGCCAGCTCATCAAGTCCAGCGACTTACACAAATCAGCCCCAGCATTTT | CASSSSPATYTNQPQHF